This TCR beta chain was recorded in a study of blood T cell repertoires in COVID-19. Symptom resolution, clearance, or two negative PCRs marked the recovered donors of Cohort 3. The CDR3 runs 19 residues. V trimming: 4 bases; J trimming: 5 bases; junction bases outside the gene matches: 18. The V gene's germline CDR1 is SGDLS and CDR2 YYNGEE. The protocol was immunoSEQ multiplex PCR, while the TCRdb copy is restricted to in-frame clones and leaves out a portion. The table records 310,000 or so clones, around 90% of them present only once. The chain links TRBV9 to TRBJ2-1, with TRBD2 identical over 10 bases. The clonotype originates from a young woman who had recovered from COVID-19. Sequenced input: PBMCs or T cells enriched from blood (not recorded which). The chain's CDR3 is CASSPPRSSGSILDNEQFF. CDR3 nucleotide sequence: TGTGCCAGCAGCCCCCCCAGATCTAGCGGGAGTATCCTGGACAATGAGCAGTTCTTC.